Listed below are T cell receptor beta chains from one sample, sequenced in a study of early T cells in non-severe SARS-CoV-2 infection. TCRdb re-called the 5' RACE reads through MiXCR, storing one row per CDR3 protein. The sample carries around 53,000 distinct CDR3 sequences, roughly an eighth recorded once. The sample in question was whole blood, obtained at baseline. The receptors stem from an adult who was a healthcare worker with PCR-confirmed SARS-CoV-2 infection or an uninfected control (not recorded which). The CDR3 runs from the conserved cysteine through the conserved F or W. Fields, in order: clone size, CDR3 length, D gene, V gene, J gene, CDR3 protein, CDR3 DNA. D genes are given only for firm matches. Rows may omit the clone size; those that give it use once, few, many or a size class.

abundance: .
len: 15
d_gene: TRBD1
v_gene: TRBV7-9
j_gene: TRBJ1-1
CDR3aa: CASSLEQGSSSEAFF
CDR3nt: TGTGCCAGCAGCTTAGAACAGGGGTCGTCGTCTGAAGCTTTCTTT

abundance: .
len: 18
d_gene: TRBD2
v_gene: TRBV5-6
j_gene: TRBJ2-1
CDR3aa: CASSLPSGSSRSYNEQFF
CDR3nt: TGTGCCAGCAGCCTACCAAGCGGGAGCTCCCGCTCCTACAATGAGCAGTTCTTC

abundance: few
len: 14
d_gene: .
v_gene: TRBV20-1
j_gene: TRBJ1-2
CDR3aa: CSAREGAANYGYTF
CDR3nt: TGCAGTGCTAGAGAGGGGGCAGCTAACTATGGCTACACCTTC

abundance: .
len: 19
d_gene: TRBD2
v_gene: TRBV4-2
j_gene: TRBJ2-2
CDR3aa: CASSQRRVAGGPSAGELFF
CDR3nt: TGTGCCAGCAGCCAACGAAGGGTAGCGGGAGGGCCCTCAGCCGGGGAGCTGTTTTTT

abundance: .
len: 16
d_gene: .
v_gene: TRBV3-1
j_gene: TRBJ2-7
CDR3aa: CASSQDLTPPRDEQYF
CDR3nt: TGTGCCAGCAGCCAAGACTTGACCCCCCCCCGGGACGAGCAGTACTTC

abundance: few
len: 14
d_gene: .
v_gene: TRBV6-4
j_gene: TRBJ2-3
CDR3aa: CASSDSSSTDTQYF
CDR3nt: TGTGCCAGCAGTGACTCCTCGAGCACAGATACGCAGTATTTT

abundance: .
len: 17
d_gene: .
v_gene: TRBV3-1
j_gene: TRBJ2-6
CDR3aa: CASSLGTTASGANVLTF
CDR3nt: TGTGCCAGCAGCCTCGGGACAACAGCCTCTGGGGCCAACGTCCTGACTTTC

abundance: few
len: 14
d_gene: .
v_gene: TRBV28
j_gene: TRBJ2-7
CDR3aa: CASSTLGDLGEQYF
CDR3nt: TGTGCCAGCAGTACCCTCGGGGACCTAGGCGAGCAGTACTTC

abundance: many
len: 14
d_gene: .
v_gene: TRBV7-2
j_gene: TRBJ1-1
CDR3aa: CASSSQRGNTEAFF
CDR3nt: TGTGCCAGCAGCTCGCAGCGGGGGAACACTGAAGCTTTCTTT

abundance: .
len: 16
d_gene: TRBD1
v_gene: TRBV7-9
j_gene: TRBJ1-1
CDR3aa: CASSAGAGTANTEAFF
CDR3nt: TGTGCCAGCAGCGCAGGCGCCGGGACAGCGAACACTGAAGCTTTCTTT

abundance: .
len: 14
d_gene: .
v_gene: TRBV19
j_gene: TRBJ2-1
CDR3aa: CASRPGFSYNEQFF
CDR3nt: TGTGCCAGTAGGCCGGGTTTTTCCTACAATGAGCAGTTCTTC

abundance: many
len: 13
d_gene: TRBD1
v_gene: TRBV7-2
j_gene: TRBJ2-1
CDR3aa: CASSLLPGQGSFF
CDR3nt: TGTGCCAGCAGCTTATTACCGGGACAGGGATCCTTCTTC

abundance: .
len: 17
d_gene: .
v_gene: TRBV5-5
j_gene: TRBJ2-7
CDR3aa: CASSRGNSEQGMWEQYF
CDR3nt: TGTGCCAGCAGCCGTGGAAACTCAGAGCAGGGGATGTGGGAGCAGTACTTC

abundance: many
len: 15
d_gene: .
v_gene: TRBV6-6
j_gene: TRBJ2-7
CDR3aa: CASSYLLEGGREQYF
CDR3nt: TGTGCCAGCAGTTACTTACTGGAAGGGGGGCGCGAGCAGTACTTC

abundance: .
len: 16
d_gene: .
v_gene: TRBV6-5
j_gene: TRBJ2-1
CDR3aa: CASRKMSGTNYNEQFF
CDR3nt: TGTGCCAGCAGAAAAATGTCAGGGACAAACTACAATGAGCAGTTCTTC

abundance: few
len: 16
d_gene: TRBD1
v_gene: TRBV9
j_gene: TRBJ2-1
CDR3aa: CASSVVPGQGKNEQFF
CDR3nt: TGTGCCAGCAGCGTTGTACCGGGACAGGGGAAGAATGAGCAGTTCTTC

abundance: .
len: 19
d_gene: TRBD2
v_gene: TRBV7-2
j_gene: TRBJ2-1
CDR3aa: CASSTPTSGRANPLNEQFF
CDR3nt: TGTGCCAGCAGCACCCCGACTAGCGGGAGGGCCAACCCCCTCAATGAGCAGTTCTTC

abundance: few
len: 13
d_gene: .
v_gene: TRBV7-6
j_gene: TRBJ2-1
CDR3aa: CASSFNGDLEPFF
CDR3nt: TGTGCCAGCAGTTTCAATGGGGACCTAGAGCCGTTCTTC

abundance: few
len: 15
d_gene: .
v_gene: TRBV18
j_gene: TRBJ2-5
CDR3aa: CASSPNPGPQETQYF
CDR3nt: TGTGCCAGCTCACCGAATCCGGGACCCCAAGAGACCCAGTACTTC

abundance: many
len: 14
d_gene: .
v_gene: TRBV28
j_gene: TRBJ2-5
CDR3aa: CASSLMAGRETQYF
CDR3nt: TGTGCCAGCAGTTTAATGGCGGGCCGGGAGACCCAGTACTTC

abundance: .
len: 15
d_gene: .
v_gene: TRBV9
j_gene: TRBJ2-1
CDR3aa: CASSVTVGSGDEQFF
CDR3nt: TGTGCCAGCAGCGTAACAGTCGGGAGCGGAGATGAGCAGTTCTTC

abundance: few
len: 15
d_gene: .
v_gene: TRBV11-2
j_gene: TRBJ2-7
CDR3aa: CASSLVSEGYYEQYF
CDR3nt: TGTGCCAGCAGCTTAGTGTCAGAGGGCTACTACGAGCAGTACTTC

abundance: .
len: 15
d_gene: TRBD1
v_gene: TRBV7-2
j_gene: TRBJ1-3
CDR3aa: CASSLQGRSGNTIYF
CDR3nt: TGTGCCAGCAGCCTACAGGGGCGTTCTGGAAACACCATATATTTT

abundance: many
len: 16
d_gene: .
v_gene: TRBV11-2
j_gene: TRBJ2-3
CDR3aa: CASSLGGGVRTDTQYF
CDR3nt: TGTGCCAGCAGCTTAGGAGGGGGAGTACGGACAGATACGCAGTATTTT

abundance: .
len: 14
d_gene: TRBD1
v_gene: TRBV12-3/TRBV12-4
j_gene: TRBJ1-5
CDR3aa: CASSQNGQDRPQHF
CDR3nt: TGTGCCAGCAGCCAAAATGGACAGGACCGGCCCCAGCATTTT

abundance: few
len: 16
d_gene: .
v_gene: TRBV20-1
j_gene: TRBJ2-2
CDR3aa: CSARGTEDLLTGELFF
CDR3nt: TGCAGTGCTAGAGGGACAGAAGACCTTCTCACCGGGGAGCTGTTTTTT

abundance: many
len: 13
d_gene: .
v_gene: TRBV7-2
j_gene: TRBJ2-7
CDR3aa: CASSFTGTYEQYF
CDR3nt: TGTGCCAGCAGCTTTACGGGGACGTACGAGCAGTACTTC

abundance: .
len: 15
d_gene: TRBD1
v_gene: TRBV4-1
j_gene: TRBJ2-1
CDR3aa: CASSDERGQYNEQFF
CDR3nt: TGCGCCAGCAGCGACGAGAGGGGGCAATACAATGAGCAGTTCTTC

abundance: .
len: 13
d_gene: .
v_gene: TRBV3-1
j_gene: TRBJ2-2
CDR3aa: CASSQRGAGELFF
CDR3nt: TGTGCCAGCAGCCAGAGGGGCGCCGGGGAGCTGTTTTTT

abundance: .
len: 15
d_gene: .
v_gene: TRBV4-1
j_gene: TRBJ1-5
CDR3aa: CASSQVREDNQPQHF
CDR3nt: TGCGCCAGCAGCCAAGTGCGGGAAGACAATCAGCCCCAGCATTTT

abundance: .
len: 15
d_gene: .
v_gene: TRBV5-5
j_gene: TRBJ2-5
CDR3aa: CASSSGQGGFETQYF
CDR3nt: TGTGCCAGCAGCTCAGGTCAGGGCGGGTTTGAGACCCAGTACTTC

abundance: .
len: 16
d_gene: TRBD1
v_gene: TRBV3-1
j_gene: TRBJ2-5
CDR3aa: CASSPHRGVVGETQYF
CDR3nt: TGTGCCAGCAGCCCCCACAGGGGAGTGGTTGGAGAGACCCAGTACTTC

abundance: many
len: 15
d_gene: TRBD2
v_gene: TRBV9
j_gene: TRBJ2-7
CDR3aa: CASSVGLLGGAEQYF
CDR3nt: TGTGCCAGCAGCGTGGGCCTTTTGGGAGGGGCCGAGCAGTACTTC

abundance: .
len: 17
d_gene: .
v_gene: TRBV7-2
j_gene: TRBJ1-2
CDR3aa: CASSLGGQGPFTYGYTF
CDR3nt: TGTGCCAGCAGCTTAGGAGGGCAGGGGCCCTTCACCTATGGCTACACCTTC

abundance: few
len: 15
d_gene: .
v_gene: TRBV5-1
j_gene: TRBJ2-7
CDR3aa: CASSLTGTDSYEQYF
CDR3nt: TGCGCCAGCAGCTTAACCGGGACTGACTCCTACGAGCAGTACTTC